A selection of T cell receptor beta chains follows, all from one sample in a study of blood T cell repertoires in COVID-19. The data were produced by immunoSEQ multiplex PCR, yet TCRdb's version contains in-frame clones alone and is incomplete. This table has roughly 360,000 clones, 70% to 85% appearing once. The sequencing sample was made of peripheral blood. The source of these receptors is a human donor with acute or convalescent COVID-19. The donor label of this sample is uncertain. The CDR3 runs from the conserved cysteine through the conserved F or W. The D gene is left open where the match is weak. Clone size is given for some rows only: seen once, a few or many times, or a class if the clone is expanded.

CASRGTGVGVSPLHF | TGTGCCAGTAGAGGGACAGGGGTGGGAGTTTCACCCCTCCACTTT | - | TRBV19 | TRBD1 | TRBJ1-6
CASSLLGQLNEQFF | TGTGCCAGCTCACTTCTTGGACAACTCAATGAGCAGTTCTTC | - | TRBV18 | - | TRBJ2-1
CASRSGTTGSNQPQHF | TGTGCCAGCAGATCTGGGACAACTGGCAGCAATCAGCCCCAGCATTTT | - | TRBV28 | - | TRBJ1-5
CASSPNRVNGYTF | TGTGCCAGCAGCCCCAACCGAGTAAATGGCTACACCTTC | - | TRBV3-1/TRBV3-2 | - | TRBJ1-2
CASSSSDTQYF | TGTGCCAGCAGTTCTTCAGATACGCAGTATTTT | - | TRBV27 | - | TRBJ2-3
CASSPSGTSGPLNTGELFF | TGTGCCAGCAGCCCGTCCGGGACTAGCGGGCCATTGAACACCGGGGAGCTGTTTTTT | few | TRBV5-4 | TRBD2 | TRBJ2-2
CASSHNSGGVPYNEQFF | TGTGCCAGCAGTCATAATAGCGGGGGGGTCCCCTACAATGAGCAGTTCTTC | - | TRBV28 | TRBD2 | TRBJ2-1
CASSLLWASGYEQYF | TGTGCCAGTAGTCTCCTGTGGGCTAGCGGCTACGAGCAGTACTTC | once | TRBV19 | TRBD2 | TRBJ2-7
CATKKGGAQLRNTEAFF | TGTGCCACCAAAAAGGGAGGGGCCCAGCTGAGGAACACTGAAGCTTTCTTT | - | TRBV7-6 | - | TRBJ1-1
CASGRGSNQPQHF | TGTGCCAGCGGGCGTGGCAGCAATCAGCCCCAGCATTTT | few | TRBV2 | - | TRBJ1-5
CAIRGQRNIQYF | TGTGCCATCAGGGGACAGAGAAACATTCAGTACTTC | - | TRBV10-3 | TRBD1 | TRBJ2-4
CASSQDWKGRGNEKLFF | TGTGCCAGCAGCCAAGACTGGAAGGGAAGGGGAAACGAAAAACTGTTTTTT | few | TRBV4-2 | - | TRBJ1-4
CASSQVLGGYGYTF | TGCGCCAGCAGCCAAGTCCTCGGGGGCTATGGCTACACCTTC | - | TRBV4-1 | - | TRBJ1-2
CASSLGDRTQETQYF | TGCGCCAGCAGCTTGGGGGACAGGACCCAAGAGACCCAGTACTTC | few | TRBV5-1 | TRBD1 | TRBJ2-5
CASSEVMGVREKLFF | TGTGCCAGCAGTGAAGTTATGGGCGTTAGGGAAAAACTGTTTTTT | - | TRBV6-1 | - | TRBJ1-4
CASSNPGSLNTEAFF | TGTGCCAGCAGCAATCCCGGGTCTCTGAACACTGAAGCTTTCTTT | - | TRBV7-2 | - | TRBJ1-1